These 5 T cell receptor beta chains were all obtained from the same sample, sequenced in a study of long-term antiretroviral therapy in people with HIV. Survey-level resolution applied to immunoSEQ assay v3.0. Generated by immunoSEQ multiplex PCR, the TCRdb table keeps only in-frame clones and is missing some. The data hold about 35,000 clones, with roughly 79% observed a single time. The source was unsorted PBMCs, collected 3 years after starting antiretroviral therapy. The receptors here all came from a man aged 45 to 65 with HIV.

The rearrangement links TRBV30 to TRBJ2-2, with D uncertain. The CDR3 has 14 amino acids. Germline CDR1 is GTSNPN and CDR2 is SVGIG (reference sequence). V was trimmed by 1 base and J by 1 base, leaving 7 bases between them. Here the CDR3 reads CAWSADGNTGELFF. The CDR3 DNA follows: TGTGCCTGGAGTGCGGACGGGAACACCGGGGAGCTGTTTTTT.

The J gene is TRBJ1-6, the V gene TRBV28; 10 bases are a match to TRBD1. Germline V gene data show CDR1 as MDHEN and CDR2 as SYDVKM. V shed 7 bases, J shed 9 bases, and the junction held 9 bases outside the gene matches. The CDR3 contains 15 residues. CDR3 in amino acids: CASTHEGQGISPLHF. The CDR3 nucleotides read TGTGCCAGCACTCACGAGGGACAGGGGATTTCACCCCTCCACTTT.

The V and J genes are TRBV28 and TRBJ2-7; TRBD2 agrees at 13 bases. The CDR3 is 15 amino acids. Germline V gene data show CDR1 as MDHEN and CDR2 as SYDVKM. J lost 2 bases, V lost 8 bases, and 6 bases had no gene match. DNA for the CDR3: TGTGCCAGCTCCAAAGGGACTAGCGGGACCTACGAGCAGTACTTC. It translates to CASSKGTSGTYEQYF.

For the CDR3, the DNA is TGTGCCAGCAGCTTAGGCCCCTCCCAGTACTTC. Its protein is CASSLGPSQYF. J is TRBJ2-5 and V is TRBV5-4; D is unresolved. The CDR3 totals 11 residues. V lost 2 bases and J lost 9, with 8 bases in between. Germline assignment: CDR1 SGHNT and CDR2 YYREEE (reference sequence).

The rearrangement links TRBV15 to TRBJ1-4; D perhaps matches TRBD1 (6 bases). The CDR3 length is 15 residues. V gave up 5 bases and J gave up 5 bases, with 15 bases separating them. CDR1 and CDR2 (germline): LNHNV, YYDKDF (reference sequence). Here the CDR3 reads CATSVGGRENEKLFF. The CDR3 region has the DNA TGTGCCACCAGCGTTGGGGGCAGGGAGAATGAAAAACTGTTTTTT.